The 24 T cell receptor beta chains given below trace back to one sample, sequenced in a study of blood T cell repertoires in COVID-19. Sequencing was performed with immunoSEQ multiplex PCR; in TCRdb, only in-frame clones are kept and a portion is missing. The profile shows roughly 150,000 clones, roughly 90% of them singletons. The sequenced sample was peripheral blood. The receptors come from a man between 60 and 75 years old with acute or convalescent COVID-19.

The genes are TRBV4-3 and TRBJ1-2, with D perhaps TRBD1 (5 bases). Germline V gene lookup returns CDR1 LGHNA and CDR2 YSLEER. V gave up 0 bases and J gave up 8 bases, with 13 bases separating them. The CDR3 totals 14 residues. The CDR3 sequence is CASSQDIGGSGYTF. CDR3 in DNA: TGCGCCAGCAGCCAAGATATCGGGGGATCCGGCTACACCTTC.

The chain joins TRBV3-1 (or the pseudogene TRBV3-2) to TRBJ2-7; TRBD1 is a possible D gene (6 bases). The V gene lost 5 bases and the J gene lost 6 bases, with 11 bases spanning the gap. Germline V lookup: CDR1 LGHDT, CDR2 YNNKEL (reference sequence). The CDR3 length is 12 residues. CDR3 coding DNA: TGTGCCAGCAGCTCGCAGGGGTCCGAGCAGTACTTC. Its translation: CASSSQGSEQYF.

The genes are TRBV7-2 and TRBJ1-1, with D perhaps TRBD1 (5 bases). Germline values: CDR1 SGHTA, CDR2 FQGNSA. Trimming shortened V by 1 base and J by 5 bases, and 14 bases separated the two germline ends. CDR3 length equals 15 residues. The CDR3: CASSLGEGRETEAFF. The CDR3 nucleotides read TGTGCCAGCAGCTTAGGGGAGGGGAGAGAGACTGAAGCTTTCTTT.

This rearrangement joins TRBV15 to TRBJ2-5, with a weak D call TRBD2 (5 bases). Germline V gives CDR1 LNHNV, CDR2 YYDKDF (reference sequence). V was trimmed by 9 bases and J by 4 bases, leaving 18 bases between them. This CDR3 is 14 amino acids long. CDR3 loop: CATAPGLKLETQYF. The DNA of the CDR3 is TGTGCCACGGCCCCAGGACTGAAGTTAGAGACCCAGTACTTC.

This clone was counted a single time. The chain links TRBV5-6 to TRBJ2-2, with TRBD2 identical over 9 bases. Trimming removed 5 bases from V and 1 base from J; junction bases left unmatched: 3. This CDR3 has 15 amino acids. CDR1 and CDR2 (germline): SGHDT, YYEEEE. The CDR3 loop is CASSRSGGNTGELFF. CDR3 DNA sequence: TGTGCCAGCAGTCGTAGCGGGGGGAACACCGGGGAGCTGTTTTTT.

This chain links TRBV6-1 with TRBJ1-6; the D is unclear. V gave up 1 base and J gave up 0 bases, with 7 bases separating them. CDR3 size: 16 residues. Germline V CDR1 and CDR2: MNHNS, SASEGT. CDR3 amino acids: CASSEGPSSYNSPLHF. Written as DNA, the CDR3 is TGTGCCAGCAGTGAAGGGCCCAGCTCCTATAATTCACCCCTCCACTTT.

The gene calls are TRBV2 and TRBJ1-1; D uncertain. The CDR3 sequence is 13 residues long. With 6 bases removed from V and 3 bases from J, the gap between germline ends came to 11 bases. Germline CDR1 is SNHLY and CDR2 is FYNNEI. DNA of the CDR3: TGTGCCAGCAGGGTCGGGGAACACACTGAAGCTTTCTTT. Its protein product is CASRVGEHTEAFF.

The CDR3: CASSQQDRGTFF. CDR3 DNA: TGTGCCAGCAGCCAACAAGACAGGGGGACTTTCTTC. The V and J genes are TRBV3-1 (or the pseudogene TRBV3-2) and TRBJ2-1; TRBD1 matches 9 bases. The CDR3 sequence is 12 residues long. V trimming: 2 bases; J trimming: 16 bases; junction bases outside the gene matches: 6. Germline CDR1 is LGHDT and CDR2 is YNNKEL (reference sequence).

This CDR3 reads CASSLIVAKDTQYF. CDR3 in DNA: TGTGCCAGCAGCTTAATAGTTGCGAAAGATACGCAGTATTTT. The rearrangement joins TRBV11-2 to TRBJ2-3; D unresolved. CDR3 length: 14 amino acids. Germline V gene lookup returns CDR1 SGHAT and CDR2 FQNNGV. V lost 2 bases to trimming and J lost 5 bases, with 11 bases between them.

The chain recombines TRBV12-3 or TRBV12-4 with TRBJ1-1; 12 positions match TRBD1. The CDR3 length is 13 residues. With V trimmed by 5 bases and J by 8 bases, 3 bases remained unmatched. The DNA of the CDR3 is TGTGCCAGCAGTACCGGGACAGGGGGCGAAGCTTTCTTT. It yields the protein CASSTGTGGEAFF.

The chain is built from TRBV19 and TRBJ2-1, with 10 bases identical to TRBD2. The CDR3 length is 16 residues. The V segment lost 3 bases and the J segment 4 bases; nucleotides outside the gene matches: 6. CDR1 is LNHDA, CDR2 SQIVND, per germline (reference sequence). Written as DNA, the CDR3 is TGTGCCAGTAGTATGGGGACTAGCGCTTTTTACAATGAGCAGTTCTTC. It codes for CASSMGTSAFYNEQFF.

The chain uses TRBV4-2 and TRBJ2-7, with 10 bases fitting TRBD2. J was trimmed by 0 bases and V by 1 base; bases with no gene match: 3. There are 16 residues in the CDR3. The germline V gene encodes CDR1 LGHNA and CDR2 YNFKEQ. In nucleotides, the CDR3 is TGTGCCAGCAGCCAAGTCAGCGGGGGGGCCTCCTACGAGCAGTACTTC. Encoded protein: CASSQVSGGASYEQYF.

V is TRBV5-1 and J is TRBJ2-1; D possibly corresponds to TRBD2 (6 bases). The CDR3 consists of 15 residues. V dropped 4 bases and J dropped 5 bases, with 16 bases sitting between them. Germline V lookup: CDR1 SGHRS, CDR2 YFSETQ. The CDR3 sequence: CASSNGGTSNNEQFF. The CDR3 DNA reads TGCGCCAGCAGCAATGGCGGGACGAGTAACAATGAGCAGTTCTTC. The variable domain in full, with the rest retrieved from reference TRBV5-1 and TRBJ2-1, is KAGVTQTPRYLIKTRGQQVTLSCSPISGHRSVSWYQQTPGQGLQFLFEYFSETQRNKGNFPGRFSGRQFSNSRSEMNVSTLELGDSALYLCASSNGGTSNNEQFFGPGTRLTVL.

This rearrangement joins TRBV16 to TRBJ1-4; TRBD1 aligns across 7 bases. V shed 1 base, J shed 10 bases, and the junction held 3 bases outside the gene matches. Germline lookup yields CDR1 KGHSY and CDR2 FQNENV. This CDR3 is 13 amino acids long. The CDR3 reads CASSQWDSRKLFF. The CDR3 bases are TGTGCCAGCAGCCAATGGGACAGCCGAAAACTGTTTTTT.

As for this clone: Mismatch with germline at one junction end may stem from a read error. The chain is built from TRBV25-1 and TRBJ1-2; D remains unclear. Germline lookup yields CDR1 MGHDK and CDR2 SYGVNS. The length of the CDR3 is 11 residues. Here the CDR3 DNA reads TGTGCCGGCAGAGCAGTCGGGGGCTACACCTTC. Amino acids: CAGRAVGGYTF.

J is TRBJ1-1 and V is TRBV12-3 or TRBV12-4; D gene uncertain. V lost 7 bases to trimming and J lost 4 bases, with 13 bases between them. This CDR3 contains 13 residues. The CDR3 loop is CASTPAYGTEAFF. CDR3 sequence (DNA): TGTGCCAGCACCCCCGCGTACGGCACTGAAGCTTTCTTT.

A few counts support this clone. The chain is built from TRBV2 and TRBJ1-1; unclear D gene. The CDR3 has 15 amino acids. The V gene's germline CDR1 is SNHLY and CDR2 FYNNEI. Trimming cost V 0 bases and J 3 bases, with 11 bases left between them. CDR3 protein: CASSEAYTPDTEAFF. The CDR3 nucleotides are TGTGCCAGCAGTGAAGCTTACACACCCGACACTGAAGCTTTCTTT.

This clone occurred once. V usage is TRBV3-1 (or the pseudogene TRBV3-2) and J usage is TRBJ1-2; possibly TRBD1 for D (6 bases). The CDR3 covers 17 residues. Trimming removed 1 base at V and 0 bases at J, with 15 bases between. Germline CDR1 reads LGHDT; CDR2 reads YNNKEL (reference sequence). The CDR3 loop is CASSQALGQGTNYGYTF. The CDR3 DNA is TGTGCCAGCAGCCAAGCTTTGGGCCAGGGGACTAACTATGGCTACACCTTC.

This clone showed up just once. The gene calls are TRBV6-4 and TRBJ1-2; a possible D gene is TRBD1 (6 bases). V was trimmed by 2 bases and J by 7 bases, leaving 14 bases between them. Germline values: CDR1 MRHNA, CDR2 SNTAGT. The CDR3 consists of 14 residues. The CDR3, as DNA: TGTGCCAGCAGTGACGAGTGGCCAGGGGCTGGCTACACCTTC. It codes for CASSDEWPGAGYTF.

This chain connects TRBV4-2 to TRBJ1-5; no definite D call. The CDR3 loop spans 15 amino acids. Germline CDR1 is LGHNA and CDR2 is YNFKEQ. The V gene lost 0 bases and the J gene lost 2 bases, with 8 bases spanning the gap. The chain's CDR3 is CASSQESTGNQPQHF. The DNA for the CDR3 is TGTGCCAGCAGCCAAGAATCTACGGGCAATCAGCCCCAGCATTTT.

The chain has TRBV5-4 and TRBJ1-5; D call uncertain. This CDR3 contains 16 residues. Trimming pared 3 bases from V and 0 bases from J, leaving 13 bases between. Looked up from germline, CDR1 is SGHNT and CDR2 is YYREEE (reference sequence). CDR3 in amino acids: CASSSSRKNSNQPQHF. CDR3 DNA sequence: TGTGCCAGCAGCTCATCGCGGAAGAATAGCAATCAGCCCCAGCATTTT.

The sample holds one count of this clone. This sequence joins TRBV7-6 and TRBJ2-7; 8 bases fit TRBD1. This CDR3 is 16 amino acids long. Germline CDR1 reads SGHVS; CDR2 reads FNYEAQ. The V segment lost 1 base and the J segment 3 bases; nucleotides outside the gene matches: 8. CDR3 loop: CASSLGSRGPGYEQYF. In DNA, the CDR3 is TGTGCCAGCAGCTTAGGGTCCAGGGGGCCAGGCTACGAGCAGTACTTC.

The table lists this clone with a count of one. This rearrangement joins TRBV5-1 to TRBJ1-6, with 7 nucleotides matching TRBD1. Germline lookup yields CDR1 SGHRS and CDR2 YFSETQ. Trimming at V came to 1 base and at J to 7 bases, leaving 2 bases not matched to a gene. The length of the CDR3 is 14 residues. Here the CDR3 DNA reads TGCGCCAGCAGCTTGACAGGGGCGAATTCACCCCTCCACTTT. Protein: CASSLTGANSPLHF.

This clone was detected a few times. The chain couples TRBV7-2 to TRBJ1-5, with TRBD1 matching 9 bases. This CDR3 has 15 amino acids. In germline, CDR1 is SGHTA, CDR2 FQGNSA. V shed 6 bases, J shed 4 bases, and the junction held 7 bases outside the gene matches. DNA of the CDR3: TGTGCCAGCAGTTCAACAGGGGGCGTTAATCAGCCCCAGCATTTT. Its translation is CASSSTGGVNQPQHF.